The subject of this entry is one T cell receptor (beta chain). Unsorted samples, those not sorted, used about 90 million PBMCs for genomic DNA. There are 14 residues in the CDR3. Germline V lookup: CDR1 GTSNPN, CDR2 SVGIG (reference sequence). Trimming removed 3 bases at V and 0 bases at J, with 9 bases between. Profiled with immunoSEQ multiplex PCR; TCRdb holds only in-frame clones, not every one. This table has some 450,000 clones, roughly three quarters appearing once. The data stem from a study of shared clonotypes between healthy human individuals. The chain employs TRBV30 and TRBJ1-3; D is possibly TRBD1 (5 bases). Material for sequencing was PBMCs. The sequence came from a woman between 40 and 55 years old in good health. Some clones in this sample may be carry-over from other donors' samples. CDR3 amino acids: CAWRVGTSGNTIYF. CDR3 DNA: TGTGCCTGGAGGGTTGGGACCTCTGGAAACACCATATATTTT.